The present TCR beta chain was sequenced within a study of T cell changes during pregnancy in multiple sclerosis. The assay was immunoSEQ multiplex PCR, and TCRdb's table has in-frame clones only and misses some. The sample yields just under 65,000 clones, 90% to 95% seen once. This sequence originates from a female donor in good health, enrolled as a control in a pregnancy study. The source was peripheral blood, collected after pregnancy.

CDR3 residues: CASSLGAGTFGFTEAFF. CDR3 DNA: TGTGCCAGCAGTCTGGGGGCAGGGACCTTCGGGTTCACTGAAGCTTTCTTT. The rearrangement joins TRBV27 to TRBJ1-1, with D possibly TRBD1 on 6 matching bases. With 5 bases removed from V and 4 bases from J, the gap between germline ends came to 23 bases. Germline V gene lookup returns CDR1 MNHEY and CDR2 SMNVEV (reference sequence). The CDR3 covers 17 residues.